This T cell receptor beta chain was retrieved from a study of blood T cells in healthy people across ages. This clonotype was seen many times. A sample-barcoded 5' primer and a J-beta primer mix were used in a second PCR of about 7 to 12 cycles. TCRdb called the 5' RACE reads again in MiXCR, with one record for every CDR3 protein. Altogether some 920,000 distinct CDR3 sequences are present, around 54% being singletons, with the ten largest covering about a fifth. Germline-derived CDR1 and CDR2 are MDHEN and SYDVKM. There are 14 residues in the CDR3. V lost 2 bases, J lost 1 base, and 8 bases lay in between.

V gene TRBV28 combines with J gene TRBJ2-5; no firm D call. Sequencing was carried out using blood. The receptor was derived from a woman aged 55-69 years in good health. CDR3 residues: CASSLLGSQETQYF. CDR3 in DNA: TGTGCCAGCAGTTTACTAGGCAGCCAAGAGACCCAGTACTTC.